The 30 T cell receptor beta chains listed next were all sequenced from one sample in a study of radiotherapy plus CTLA-4 blockade in lung cancer. Sequencing was performed with immunoSEQ multiplex PCR; in TCRdb, only in-frame clones are kept and a portion is missing. The repertoire holds tens of thousands of clones, 70% to 85% seen once, with less than 4.5% in the top ten. Sequenced here: peripheral blood, sampled from a patient treated with radiotherapy plus ipilimumab. The origin of the receptors is a human donor with non-small cell lung cancer who had a partial response to radiotherapy plus ipilimumab.

Only a few counts were recorded for this clone. This chain connects TRBV7-6 to TRBJ1-1, with 8 bases matching TRBD1. The V and J ends lost 5 bases and 1 base, in that order; junction bases with no gene match: 3. This CDR3 spans 14 amino acids. Germline CDR1 is SGHVS and CDR2 is FNYEAQ. The CDR3 sequence is CASSVGQGNTEAFF. CDR3 DNA: TGTGCCAGCAGCGTAGGACAGGGGAACACTGAAGCTTTCTTT.

This clone was seen a few times. The J gene is TRBJ2-7, the V gene TRBV6-5; tentative D call: TRBD1 (6 bases). The CDR3 totals 14 residues. The V gene lost 4 bases and the J gene lost 5 bases, with 15 bases spanning the gap. Germline V gene lookup returns CDR1 MNHEY and CDR2 SVGAGI. CDR3: CASSSPGTPNEQYF. The CDR3, as DNA: TGTGCCAGCAGTTCCCCCGGGACACCCAACGAGCAGTACTTC.

The rearrangement uses TRBV6-1 and TRBJ1-1, with D unresolved. CDR1 is MNHNS and CDR2 is SASEGT in the germline V gene. Trimming took 4 bases from V and 1 from J, leaving 7 bases between them. The CDR3 is 13 residues long. CDR3 region: CASSGIANTEAFF. The CDR3 nucleotides are TGTGCCAGCAGTGGAATAGCGAACACTGAAGCTTTCTTT.

CDR3 sequence (DNA): TGTGCCAGTAGTATAGATCGTCCGGGGGGGACCCAGTACTTC. Its protein is CASSIDRPGGTQYF. The chain recombines TRBV19 with TRBJ2-5, with 7 bases fitting TRBD2. The J segment lost 7 bases and the V segment lost 0 bases, leaving 5 bases of the junction unmatched. Germline CDR1 and CDR2: LNHDA and SQIVND (reference sequence). The CDR3 is made up of 14 amino acids.

The chain combines TRBV11-1 with TRBJ2-5, with 8 bases lining up with TRBD2. J was trimmed by 0 bases and V by 3 bases; bases with no gene match: 6. From germline, CDR1 is SGHAT and CDR2 FQDESV (reference sequence). This CDR3 is built from 16 residues. The CDR3 region has the DNA TGTGCCAGCAGCTTCCGGCGGGGGGTACACCAAGAGACCCAGTACTTC. Protein: CASSFRRGVHQETQYF.

With regard to this clone: In the same sample, other DNA sequences code for this CDR3. The CDR3 is CASSLGTGSYEQYF. The CDR3 DNA reads TGTGCCAGCAGCTTAGGGACAGGGTCCTACGAGCAGTACTTC. This chain links TRBV11-2 with TRBJ2-7; 8 positions agree with TRBD1. The CDR3 totals 14 residues. The V segment lost 1 base and the J segment 1 base; nucleotides outside the gene matches: 0. Germline V gene sequence: CDR1 SGHAT, CDR2 FQNNGV.

This clone has a count of ten or more. The chain is built from TRBV2 and TRBJ2-7; D remains unclear. Germline loops: CDR1 SNHLY, CDR2 FYNNEI. This CDR3 contains 12 residues. V was pared by 4 bases and J by 7 bases, with 11 bases between. In nucleotides, the CDR3 is TGTGCCAGCAGTGCTACTATCGGGGAGCAGTACTTC. This gives the protein CASSATIGEQYF.

The table lists this clone with a count of one. The rearrangement uses TRBV14 and TRBJ2-2, with D perhaps matching TRBD1 (6 bases). CDR1 and CDR2 (germline): SGHDN, FVKESK. The length of the CDR3 is 15 residues. The ends were cut back, 4 bases at V and 6 bases at J, with 15 bases in the middle. In DNA form, the CDR3 reads TGTGCCAGCAGCCGGGACCACCCAGGGGCCGGGGAGCTGTTTTTT. This translates into CASSRDHPGAGELFF.

This chain joins TRBV11-2 and TRBJ1-1; 8 nucleotides match TRBD1. Germline V gene lookup returns CDR1 SGHAT and CDR2 FQNNGV. CDR3 length: 14 residues. V lost 1 base to trimming and J lost 4 bases; unmatched junction nucleotides: 2. The CDR3 sequence: CASSLGQGSTEAFF. The CDR3 bases are TGTGCCAGCAGCTTAGGACAGGGGAGCACTGAAGCTTTCTTT. The whole variable domain, remainder taken from reference TRBV11-2 and TRBJ1-1, is EAGVAQSPRYKIIEKRQSVAFWCNPISGHATLYWYQQILGQGPKLLIQFQNNGVVDDSQLPKDRFSAERLKGVDSTLKIQPAKLEDSAVYLCASSLGQGSTEAFFGQGTRLTVV.

The V and J genes are TRBV6-6 and TRBJ2-5; 9 positions agree with TRBD2. V dropped 6 bases and J dropped 1; count of bases not matched to a gene: 9. The CDR3 totals 16 residues. Germline values: CDR1 MNHNY, CDR2 SVGAGI (reference sequence). CDR3 region: CASRPGLAGSQETQYF. For the CDR3, the DNA is TGTGCCAGCAGACCCGGTCTAGCGGGGAGCCAAGAGACCCAGTACTTC.

This clone was observed once. The chain recombines TRBV27 with TRBJ1-6; TRBD1 is a possible D gene (6 bases). V was shortened by 8 bases and J by 4 bases, with 24 bases between the two germline ends. The CDR3 extends over 18 amino acids. Germline CDR1 reads MNHEY; CDR2 reads SMNVEV (reference sequence). The CDR3 DNA follows: TGTGCCAGCCGAAGACTTACGTTGCAGGGGTCGTATAATTCACCCCTCCACTTT. Its protein is CASRRLTLQGSYNSPLHF.

The genes are TRBV6-1 and TRBJ1-2; D not certain. The length of the CDR3 is 14 residues. Germline V gives CDR1 MNHNS, CDR2 SASEGT. Trimming removed 2 bases at V and 2 bases at J, with 9 bases between. The CDR3 reads CASSELVRNYGYTF. CDR3 bases: TGTGCCAGCAGTGAATTGGTCAGAAACTATGGCTACACCTTC.

The genes are TRBV27 and TRBJ1-6; tentative D call: TRBD1 (5 bases). The CDR3 has 15 residues. Germline lookup yields CDR1 MNHEY and CDR2 SMNVEV (reference sequence). V dropped 3 bases and J dropped 6 bases, with 12 bases sitting between them. CDR3: CASSFQRQGNSPLHF. In DNA form, the CDR3 reads TGTGCCAGCAGTTTTCAAAGGCAGGGTAATTCACCCCTCCACTTT.

This chain uses TRBV7-7 with TRBJ2-1; TRBD1 matches 8 bases. The V gene end was trimmed by 5 bases and the J gene end by 10 bases; junction bases not matched to a gene: 13. The CDR3 is 15 amino acids. CDR1 is SSHAT, CDR2 FNYEAQ, per germline (reference sequence). The CDR3 protein is CASSQSTGQGREQFF. The CDR3 DNA reads as TGTGCCAGCAGCCAAAGTACTGGACAGGGCCGAGAGCAGTTCTTC.

The rearrangement uses TRBV19 and TRBJ2-1; 10 bases fit TRBD2. This CDR3 region has 15 residues. The germline V gene encodes CDR1 LNHDA and CDR2 SQIVND (reference sequence). Germline trimming cut 3 bases from V and 6 bases from J; bases unmatched to any gene: 5. This CDR3 is CASSISAGGINEQFF. CDR3 DNA: TGTGCCAGTAGTATCTCAGCGGGGGGGATCAATGAGCAGTTCTTC.

Written as DNA, the CDR3 is TGCGCCAGCAGCCAAGTGAGGGACAGTAATTCACCCCTCCACTTT. Its protein product is CASSQVRDSNSPLHF. The V call is TRBV4-1, the J call TRBJ1-6; TRBD1 matches at 7 bases. Unmatched junction bases numbered 3, after V lost 1 base and J lost 6 bases. This CDR3 comprises 15 residues. Per germline, CDR1 MGHRA and CDR2 YSYEKL.

V and J are TRBV6-1 and TRBJ1-5; TRBD1 is a possible D gene (6 bases). V lost 1 base and J lost 4, with 11 bases in between. Germline lookup yields CDR1 MNHNS and CDR2 SASEGT. CDR3 length equals 15 residues. The CDR3 protein is CASSEVTGLNQPQHF. Written as DNA, the CDR3 is TGTGCCAGCAGTGAAGTGACAGGCCTTAATCAGCCCCAGCATTTT.

This chain uses TRBV4-1 with TRBJ2-7; D is possibly TRBD2 (5 bases). This CDR3 has 13 residues. The V end lost 1 base, the J end lost 3 bases, and 7 bases lay between the germline ends. From germline, CDR1 is MGHRA and CDR2 YSYEKL. The CDR3 sequence is CASSQGTGYEQYF. DNA for the CDR3: TGCGCCAGCAGCCAAGGGACTGGCTACGAGCAGTACTTC.

There are a few counts of this clone. This chain uses TRBV7-9 with TRBJ2-7; 10 bases map to TRBD1. The CDR3 has 16 amino acids. Germline V gene lookup returns CDR1 SEHNR and CDR2 FQNEAQ (reference sequence). Losses at the gene ends were 1 base for V and 6 bases for J; bases not matched to a gene: 9. DNA for the CDR3: TGTGCCAGCAGCTTAGAAGGGACAGGGGCCACCTCCGAGCAGTACTTC. Amino acids: CASSLEGTGATSEQYF.

This clone has more than one count but fewer than ten. The chain employs TRBV7-2 and TRBJ1-1; perhaps TRBD1 as D (5 bases). Germline CDR1 and CDR2: SGHTA and FQGNSA. The V end was cut by 2 bases, the J end by 2 bases, with 9 bases between. The CDR3 spans 14 residues. Here the CDR3 reads CASSLTGANTEAFF. CDR3 sequence (DNA): TGTGCCAGCAGCTTAACAGGTGCTAACACTGAAGCTTTCTTT. Full variable domain (rest looked up from reference TRBV7-2 and TRBJ1-1): GAGVSQSPSNKVTEKGKDVELRCDPISGHTALYWYRQSLGQGLEFLIYFQGNSAPDKSGLPSDRFSAERTGGSVSTLTIQRTQQEDSAVYLCASSLTGANTEAFFGQGTRLTVV.

V usage is TRBV9 and J usage is TRBJ2-3, with D possibly matching TRBD1 (6 bases). The CDR3 spans 14 residues. V lost 3 bases to trimming and J lost 1 base, with 9 bases between them. Looked up from germline, CDR1 is SGDLS and CDR2 is YYNGEE. The CDR3 region is CASSEQGRTDTQYF. The CDR3 DNA is TGTGCCAGCAGCGAACAGGGTCGCACAGATACGCAGTATTTT.

The sample holds a few counts of this clone. V usage is TRBV2 and J usage is TRBJ1-1, with 11 bases identical to TRBD1. After removal of 5 bases from V and 6 bases from J, the junction contained 11 bases not matched to a gene. Per the germline V gene, CDR1 is SNHLY and CDR2 is FYNNEI. The length of the CDR3 is 16 residues. The DNA of the CDR3 is TGTGCCAGCAGTAAAGGACAGGGGGCGATTTTTCCTGAAGCTTTCTTT. It encodes CASSKGQGAIFPEAFF.

J is TRBJ2-5 and V is TRBV2; unclear D gene. Germline V gives CDR1 SNHLY, CDR2 FYNNEI. The CDR3 length is 11 residues. Trimming cost V 6 bases and J 6 bases, with 8 bases left between them. The CDR3 DNA reads TGTGCCAGCAGCGTTGAGCAGACCCAGTACTTC. This codes for CASSVEQTQYF.

This sequence joins TRBV7-9 and TRBJ1-4; TRBD1 is a possible D gene (6 bases). Trimming left V 3 bases short and J 10 bases short, with 18 bases between. The V gene's germline CDR1 is SEHNR and CDR2 FQNEAQ (reference sequence). The CDR3 covers 15 residues. The CDR3 DNA sequence: TGTGCCAGCAGCTTGACGAACAGGGTTGGAGTAAAACTGTTTTTT. Residues: CASSLTNRVGVKLFF.

Here the CDR3 DNA reads TGTGCCAGCAGCGCTGGGGAGGGCACCTCCTACGAGCAGTACTTC. Its translation is CASSAGEGTSYEQYF. This chain joins TRBV9 and TRBJ2-7; 7 nucleotides agree with TRBD2. The CDR3 extends over 15 amino acids. J lost 0 bases, V lost 3 bases, and 6 bases had no gene match. Germline CDR1 is SGDLS and CDR2 is YYNGEE.

Comment on this clone: The same CDR3 is also encoded by other DNA sequences in this sample. The chain has TRBV5-1 and TRBJ2-7, with 8 bases that match TRBD1. The CDR3 spans 14 residues. Germline V CDR1 and CDR2: SGHRS, YFSETQ. Trimming took 5 bases from V and 1 from J; bases not matched to a gene: 5. The CDR3 is CASSQQGVSYEQYF. CDR3 coding DNA: TGCGCCAGCAGTCAACAGGGGGTTTCCTACGAGCAGTACTTC.

The genes are TRBV7-8 and TRBJ2-3, with D perhaps matching TRBD1 (5 bases). Germline V gene data show CDR1 as SGHVS and CDR2 as FQNEAQ. The length of the CDR3 is 13 residues. Between the trimmed V and J ends, which lost 5 bases and 5 bases, there was a span of 11 bases. The chain's CDR3 is CASSPPRGDTQYF. The CDR3 nucleotides read TGTGCCAGCAGCCCTCCTAGGGGAGATACGCAGTATTTT.

The V and J genes are TRBV19 and TRBJ2-1, with a tentative D call TRBD1 (5 bases). Germline-derived CDR1 and CDR2 are LNHDA and SQIVND (reference sequence). Deletions cut 4 bases from V and 9 bases from J, with 16 bases between. The CDR3 is made up of 14 amino acids. Written as DNA, the CDR3 is TGTGCCAGTAGTACCGTAAGCACAGGTATTGAGCAGTTCTTC. Protein sequence: CASSTVSTGIEQFF.

The chain recombines TRBV29-1 with TRBJ1-4; D perhaps matches TRBD1 (6 bases). Deletions cut 6 bases from V and 10 bases from J, with 24 bases between. The germline CDR1 and CDR2 sequences are SQVTM and ANQGSEA. The CDR3 is 15 amino acids. CDR3 sequence (DNA): TGCAGCGTCCGAACGGCCGGGACACAAATTGGAAAACTGTTTTTT. As protein: CSVRTAGTQIGKLFF.

This sequence joins TRBV7-2 and TRBJ2-1; 10 positions agree with TRBD2. This CDR3 comprises 17 residues. Looked up from germline, CDR1 is SGHTA and CDR2 is FQGNSA. The V segment lost 1 base and the J segment 7 bases; nucleotides outside the gene matches: 10. The CDR3 reads CASSLVSQRGGLNEQFF. In DNA, the CDR3 is TGTGCCAGCAGCTTAGTTAGCCAGCGGGGGGGCTTGAATGAGCAGTTCTTC.